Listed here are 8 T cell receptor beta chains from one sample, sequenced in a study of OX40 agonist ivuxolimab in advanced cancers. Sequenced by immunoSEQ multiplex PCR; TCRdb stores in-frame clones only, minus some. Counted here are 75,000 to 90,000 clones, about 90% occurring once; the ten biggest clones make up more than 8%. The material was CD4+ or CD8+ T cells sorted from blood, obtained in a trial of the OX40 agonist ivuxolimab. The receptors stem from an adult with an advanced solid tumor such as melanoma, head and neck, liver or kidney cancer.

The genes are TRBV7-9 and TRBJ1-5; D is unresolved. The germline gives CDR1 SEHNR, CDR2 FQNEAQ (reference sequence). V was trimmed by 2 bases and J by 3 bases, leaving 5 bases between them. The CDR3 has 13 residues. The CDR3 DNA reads TGTGCCAGCAGCTTACGGGACAATCAGCCCCAGCATTTT. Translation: CASSLRDNQPQHF.

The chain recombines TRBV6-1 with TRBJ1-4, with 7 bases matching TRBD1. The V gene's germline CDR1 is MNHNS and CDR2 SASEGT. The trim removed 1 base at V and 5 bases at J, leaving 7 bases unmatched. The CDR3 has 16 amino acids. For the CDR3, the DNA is TGTGCCAGCAGTGAAGGGGGTAGGGGGCCCAATGAAAAACTGTTTTTT. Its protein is CASSEGGRGPNEKLFF.

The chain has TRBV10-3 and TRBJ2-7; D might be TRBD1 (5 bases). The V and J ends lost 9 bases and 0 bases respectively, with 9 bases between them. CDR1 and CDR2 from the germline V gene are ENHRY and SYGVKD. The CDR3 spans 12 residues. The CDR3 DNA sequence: TGTGCCATTCAGGGCGGCTCCTACGAGCAGTACTTC. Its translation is CAIQGGSYEQYF.

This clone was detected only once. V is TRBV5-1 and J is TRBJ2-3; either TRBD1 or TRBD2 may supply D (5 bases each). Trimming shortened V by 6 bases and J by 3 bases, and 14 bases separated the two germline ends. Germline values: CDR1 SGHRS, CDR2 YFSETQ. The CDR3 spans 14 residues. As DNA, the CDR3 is TGCGCCAGCATGACTACTCAGGGAACAGATACGCAGTATTTT. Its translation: CASMTTQGTDTQYF. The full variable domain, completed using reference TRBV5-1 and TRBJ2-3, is KAGVTQTPRYLIKTRGQQVTLSCSPISGHRSVSWYQQTPGQGLQFLFEYFSETQRNKGNFPGRFSGRQFSNSRSEMNVSTLELGDSALYLCASMTTQGTDTQYFGPGTRLTVL.

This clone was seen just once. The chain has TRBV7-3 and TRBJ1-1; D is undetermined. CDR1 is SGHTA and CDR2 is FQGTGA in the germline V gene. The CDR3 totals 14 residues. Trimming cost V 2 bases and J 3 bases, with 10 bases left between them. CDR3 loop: CASSLALGDTEAFF. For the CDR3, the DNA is TGTGCCAGCAGCTTAGCGCTGGGCGACACTGAAGCTTTCTTT.

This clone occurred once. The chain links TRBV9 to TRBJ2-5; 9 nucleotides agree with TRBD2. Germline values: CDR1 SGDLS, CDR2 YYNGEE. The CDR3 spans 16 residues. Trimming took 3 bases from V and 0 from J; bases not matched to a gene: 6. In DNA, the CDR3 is TGTGCCAGCAGCGCCAGACTAGCGGCGTACCAAGAGACCCAGTACTTC. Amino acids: CASSARLAAYQETQYF.

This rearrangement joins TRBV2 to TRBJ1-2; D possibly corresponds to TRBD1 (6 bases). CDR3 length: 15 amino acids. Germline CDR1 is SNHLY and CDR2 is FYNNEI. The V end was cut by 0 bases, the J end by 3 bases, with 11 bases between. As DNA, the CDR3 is TGTGCCAGCAGTGAAGCGCTTCCAGGGGACTATGGCTACACCTTC. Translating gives CASSEALPGDYGYTF.

The CDR3 DNA reads TGTGCCAGCAGCTTCCCGGGACTAGGCAACTATGAGCAGTTCTTC. Amino acid sequence: CASSFPGLGNYEQFF. This sequence joins TRBV7-2 and TRBJ2-1; TRBD2 aligns across 8 bases. The germline gives CDR1 SGHTA, CDR2 FQGNSA. The V and J ends lost 3 bases and 8 bases, in that order; junction bases with no gene match: 9. The CDR3 runs to 15 residues.